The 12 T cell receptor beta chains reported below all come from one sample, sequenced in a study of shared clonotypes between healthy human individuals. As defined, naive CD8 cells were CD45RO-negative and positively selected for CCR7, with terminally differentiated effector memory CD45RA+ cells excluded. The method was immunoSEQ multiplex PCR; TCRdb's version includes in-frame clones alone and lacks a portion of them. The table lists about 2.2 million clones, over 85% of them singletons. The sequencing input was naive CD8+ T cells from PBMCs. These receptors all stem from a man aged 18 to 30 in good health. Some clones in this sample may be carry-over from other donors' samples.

CDR3 bases: TGTGCCAGCTCACTGGGACTAGCGGGAATCTACAATGAGCAGTTCTTC. It is translated as CASSLGLAGIYNEQFF. The chain links TRBV18 to TRBJ2-1, with 13 bases matching TRBD2. With V trimmed by 4 bases and J by 3 bases, 3 bases remained unmatched. The CDR3 runs 16 residues. The germline gives CDR1 KGHSH, CDR2 LQKENI.

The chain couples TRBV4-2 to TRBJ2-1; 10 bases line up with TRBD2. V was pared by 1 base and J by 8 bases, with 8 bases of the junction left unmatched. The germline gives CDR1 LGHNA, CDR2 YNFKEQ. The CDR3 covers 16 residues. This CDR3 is CASSQVSLAGAYEQFF. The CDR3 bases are TGTGCCAGCAGCCAAGTTTCCCTAGCGGGAGCATATGAGCAGTTCTTC.

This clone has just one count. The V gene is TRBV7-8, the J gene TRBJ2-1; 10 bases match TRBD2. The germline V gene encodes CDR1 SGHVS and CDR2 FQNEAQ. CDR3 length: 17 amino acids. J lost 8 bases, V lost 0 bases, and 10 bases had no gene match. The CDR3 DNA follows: TGTGCCAGCAGCTTAGCTGCCCTAGCGGGAGTTTACTATGAGCAGTTCTTC. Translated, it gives CASSLAALAGVYYEQFF.

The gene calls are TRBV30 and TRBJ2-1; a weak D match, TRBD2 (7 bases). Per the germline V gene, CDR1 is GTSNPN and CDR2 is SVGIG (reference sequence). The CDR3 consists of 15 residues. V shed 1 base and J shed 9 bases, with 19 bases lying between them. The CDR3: CAWSALANAGAEQFF. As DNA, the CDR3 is TGTGCCTGGAGTGCCCTTGCCAATGCGGGGGCTGAGCAGTTCTTC.

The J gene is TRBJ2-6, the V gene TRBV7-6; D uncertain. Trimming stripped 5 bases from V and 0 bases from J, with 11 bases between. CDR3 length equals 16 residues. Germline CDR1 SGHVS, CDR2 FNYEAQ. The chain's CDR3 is CASSLYGDSGANVLTF. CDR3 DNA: TGTGCCAGCAGCCTTTACGGAGACTCTGGGGCCAACGTCCTGACTTTC.

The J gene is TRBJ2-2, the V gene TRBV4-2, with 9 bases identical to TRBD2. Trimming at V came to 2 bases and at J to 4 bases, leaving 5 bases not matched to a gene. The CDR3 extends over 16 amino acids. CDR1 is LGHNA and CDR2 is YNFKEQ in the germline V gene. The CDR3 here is CASSQPGLASTGELFF. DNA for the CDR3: TGTGCCAGCAGCCAACCGGGACTAGCTTCCACCGGGGAGCTGTTTTTT.

This chain's CDR3 is CASSPDGYNEQFF. CDR3 nucleotides: TGTGCCAGCAGCCCGGACGGATACAATGAGCAGTTCTTC. V usage is TRBV5-4 and J usage is TRBJ2-1; no reliable D call. The V and J ends lost 4 bases and 4 bases respectively, with 9 bases between them. The CDR3 sequence is 13 residues long. CDR1 and CDR2 (germline): SGHNT, YYREEE (reference sequence).

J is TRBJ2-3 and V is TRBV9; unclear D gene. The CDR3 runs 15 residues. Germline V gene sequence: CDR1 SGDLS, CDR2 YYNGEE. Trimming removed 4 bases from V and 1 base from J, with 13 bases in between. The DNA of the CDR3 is TGTGCCAGCAGCCCCCTGTTTGTCGGCACAGATACGCAGTATTTT. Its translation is CASSPLFVGTDTQYF.

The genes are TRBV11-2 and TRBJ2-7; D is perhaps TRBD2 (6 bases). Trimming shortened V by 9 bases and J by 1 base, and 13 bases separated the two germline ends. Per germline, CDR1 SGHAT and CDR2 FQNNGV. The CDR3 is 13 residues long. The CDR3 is CASRETASYEQYF. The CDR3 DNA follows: TGTGCCAGTCGGGAGACCGCGTCCTACGAGCAGTACTTC.

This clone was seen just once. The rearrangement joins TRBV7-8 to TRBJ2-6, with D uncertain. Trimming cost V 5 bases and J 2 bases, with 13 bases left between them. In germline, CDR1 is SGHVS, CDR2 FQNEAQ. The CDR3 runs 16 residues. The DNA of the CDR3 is TGTGCCAGCAGCGTCCTGACGGGCCCTGGGGCCAACGTCCTGACTTTC. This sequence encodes CASSVLTGPGANVLTF.

The CDR3 sequence is CASSLGRGGTEAFF. DNA for the CDR3: TGTGCCAGCAGCTTAGGGCGGGGGGGCACTGAAGCTTTCTTT. The chain couples TRBV7-8 to TRBJ1-1, with D perhaps matching TRBD1 (5 bases). This CDR3 has 14 residues. Germline CDR1 is SGHVS and CDR2 is FQNEAQ. V lost 1 base, J lost 4 bases, and 10 bases lay in between.

Here the CDR3 reads CAISVWSGEQFF. The CDR3 DNA follows: TGTGCCATCAGTGTCTGGTCCGGTGAGCAGTTCTTC. The gene calls are TRBV10-3 and TRBJ2-1; no reliable D call. The V end lost 4 bases, the J end lost 9 bases, and 10 bases lay between the germline ends. The CDR3 spans 12 residues. CDR1 is ENHRY, CDR2 SYGVKD, per germline.